This T cell receptor beta chain was retrieved from a study of graft-versus-host responses after intestinal transplantation. This clone was seen just once. Its specificity is not known. Trimming cost V 1 base and J 9 bases; bases outside gene matches: 9. Germline-derived CDR1 and CDR2 are SEHNR and FQNEAQ (reference sequence). The CDR3 runs to 15 residues. Only in-frame clones appear in the TCRdb table, and some are missing; sequencing was by immunoSEQ multiplex PCR. The sample lists about 90,000 clones; roughly 92% were seen once. This sequence was found in a human donor who received an intestinal transplant. The chain combines TRBV7-9 with TRBJ2-1; the match to TRBD1 covers 7 bases. The sample in question was unstimulated CD4+ T cells sorted from spleen or lymph node cells, obtained before intestinal transplant. In DNA, the CDR3 is TGTGCCAGCAGCTTAGTGCACACAGGGGTCGCTGAGCAGTTCTTC. It yields the protein CASSLVHTGVAEQFF. Full variable domain (missing parts from reference TRBV7-9 and TRBJ2-1): DTGVSQNPRHKITKRGQNVTFRCDPISEHNRLYWYRQTLGQGPEFLTYFQNEAQLEKSRLLSDRFSAERPKGSFSTLEIQRTEQGDSAMYLCASSLVHTGVAEQFFGPGTRLTVL.